This T cell receptor (beta chain) was recorded in a study of blood T cell repertoires in COVID-19. CDR1 is SGHTS and CDR2 is YDEGEE in the germline V gene. The CDR3 sequence is 16 residues long. With V trimmed by 2 bases and J by 4 bases, 5 bases remained unmatched. Sequencing was performed with immunoSEQ multiplex PCR; in TCRdb, only in-frame clones are kept and a portion is missing. The data contain approximately 90,000 clones, around 84% of them seen just once; the ten biggest clones take up 20% to 25%. The clonotype comes from a man in his sixties with acute or convalescent COVID-19. The sequencing input was peripheral blood. J is TRBJ2-2 and V is TRBV5-8; 10 nucleotides line up with TRBD2. Here the CDR3 DNA reads TGTGCCAGCAGCTTCCTGTCTAGCGGGGGCACCGGGGAGCTGTTTTTT. Its translation is CASSFLSSGGTGELFF. The full variable domain, completed using reference TRBV5-8 and TRBJ2-2, is EAGVTQSPTHLIKTRGQQATLRCSPISGHTSVYWYQQALGLGLQFLLWYDEGEERNRGNFPPRFSGRQFPNYSSELNVNALELEDSALYLCASSFLSSGGTGELFFGEGSRLTVL.